These 15 T cell receptor beta chains share one sample of origin, sequenced in a study of blood T cell repertoires in COVID-19. TCRdb's table, derived via immunoSEQ multiplex PCR, lists solely in-frame clones and lacks some. The sample has about 400,000 clones, roughly 89% seen once. Material: peripheral blood. The receptors were gathered from a young woman with acute or convalescent COVID-19.

This clone was recorded a few times. The rearrangement uses TRBV5-1 and TRBJ2-2; TRBD1 agrees at 9 bases. Germline CDR1 SGHRS, CDR2 YFSETQ. The V segment lost 3 bases and the J segment 5 bases; nucleotides outside the gene matches: 8. This CDR3 contains 16 residues. The DNA of the CDR3 is TGCGCCAGCAGCTCGGGACAGGGAATGGAAACCGGGGAGCTGTTTTTT. It is translated as CASSSGQGMETGELFF.

The J gene is TRBJ2-7, the V gene TRBV5-1; possible D gene TRBD2, 6 bases. This CDR3 is built from 14 residues. Germline V gives CDR1 SGHRS, CDR2 YFSETQ. V lost 3 bases and J lost 2, with 12 bases in between. The CDR3 DNA follows: TGCGCCAGCAGCTCGGACTACGTCACCTACGAGCAGTACTTC. Its protein product is CASSSDYVTYEQYF.

The rearrangement uses TRBV30 and TRBJ1-2; weak D call: TRBD1 (6 bases). Per the germline V gene, CDR1 is GTSNPN and CDR2 is SVGIG (reference sequence). This CDR3 is built from 12 residues. Trimming left V 4 bases short and J 5 bases short, with 11 bases between. The CDR3 region has the DNA TGTGCCTGGAAGGGGGACAATTATGGCTACACCTTC. Translation gives CAWKGDNYGYTF.

With regard to this clone: The same CDR3 is also encoded by other DNA sequences in this sample. The chain uses TRBV6-5 and TRBJ2-3; TRBD2 aligns across 9 bases. Germline trimming cut 0 bases from V and 4 bases from J; bases unmatched to any gene: 2. The CDR3 sequence is 15 residues long. Germline CDR1 and CDR2: MNHEY and SVGAGI. CDR3 loop: CASSYSGGGADTQYF. CDR3 sequence (DNA): TGTGCCAGCAGTTACTCCGGCGGGGGGGCAGATACGCAGTATTTT.

The chain employs TRBV28 and TRBJ1-1, with D possibly TRBD1 on 6 matching bases. Germline CDR1 reads MDHEN; CDR2 reads SYDVKM. V was shortened by 6 bases and J by 6 bases, with 11 bases between the two germline ends. The CDR3 loop spans 12 amino acids. The CDR3 is CASRPQGPEAFF. For the CDR3, the DNA is TGTGCCAGCAGACCACAGGGACCTGAAGCTTTCTTT.

The genes are TRBV7-3 and TRBJ2-3; 7 positions match TRBD2. CDR1 SGHTA and CDR2 FQGTGA come from the germline V gene. V was clipped by 4 bases and J by 0 bases; unmatched bases: 4. This CDR3 is built from 15 residues. The CDR3 DNA reads as TGTGCCAGCAGCTCGGGACTAATTAGCACAGATACGCAGTATTTT. Its protein product is CASSSGLISTDTQYF.

This chain connects TRBV29-1 to TRBJ2-3, with 8 bases identical to TRBD1. The CDR3 runs to 13 residues. The germline V gene has CDR1 SQVTM and CDR2 ANQGSEA. The junction had 8 bases not matched to a gene; V was cut back by 7 bases and J by 5 bases. CDR3: CSGGQGAKDTQYF. The CDR3 region has the DNA TGCAGCGGGGGGCAGGGGGCGAAAGATACGCAGTATTTT.

This chain uses TRBV3-1 (or the pseudogene TRBV3-2) with TRBJ2-1; 11 bases are shared with TRBD1. Germline CDR1 reads LGHDT; CDR2 reads YNNKEL (reference sequence). V lost 3 bases, J lost 8 bases, and 6 bases stayed unmatched. This CDR3 has 15 residues. The CDR3 protein is CASSHPGQGVDEQFF. The DNA for the CDR3 is TGTGCCAGCAGCCACCCGGGACAGGGGGTCGATGAGCAGTTCTTC.

CDR3 DNA sequence: TGTGCCAGCAGTGTCCTACTACGCACCAACACTGAAGCTTTCTTT. Protein sequence: CASSVLLRTNTEAFF. This chain connects TRBV6-4 to TRBJ1-1, with D uncertain. This CDR3 is built from 15 residues. Between the trimmed V and J ends, which lost 4 bases and 2 bases, there was a span of 14 bases. Germline values: CDR1 MRHNA, CDR2 SNTAGT.

The chain uses TRBV9 and TRBJ1-4; TRBD1 aligns across 7 bases. The CDR3 runs to 16 residues. Germline V gene lookup returns CDR1 SGDLS and CDR2 YYNGEE. The V segment lost 3 bases and the J segment 5 bases; nucleotides outside the gene matches: 10. This CDR3 reads CASSGALAGGNEKLFF. In DNA form, the CDR3 reads TGTGCCAGCAGCGGAGCCCTAGCAGGGGGAAATGAAAAACTGTTTTTT.

The CDR3 coding sequence is TGTGCCAGCAGTCCCGGGGACAGACCATTCCAAGAGACCCAGTACTTC. It translates to CASSPGDRPFQETQYF. The rearrangement links TRBV7-3 to TRBJ2-5; TRBD1 aligns across 7 bases. Losses at the gene ends were 6 bases for V and 1 base for J; bases not matched to a gene: 11. CDR3 length: 16 amino acids. Per the germline V gene, CDR1 is SGHTA and CDR2 is FQGTGA.

V gene TRBV11-2 combines with J gene TRBJ1-2; 7 bases are shared with TRBD1. With V trimmed by 6 bases and J by 4 bases, 11 bases remained unmatched. Looked up from germline, CDR1 is SGHAT and CDR2 is FQNNGV. This CDR3 spans 15 amino acids. The CDR3 protein is CASRPTGQVGYGYTF. The CDR3 nucleotides are TGTGCCAGCAGACCAACTGGACAGGTTGGCTATGGCTACACCTTC.

The rearrangement joins TRBV7-2 to TRBJ2-5; 10 bases agree with TRBD2. The germline gives CDR1 SGHTA, CDR2 FQGNSA. V shed 6 bases, J shed 9 bases, and the junction held 7 bases outside the gene matches. The CDR3 is 13 amino acids. DNA of the CDR3: TGTGCCAGCAGAACTAGCGGGGTCCTGGCCCAGTACTTC. Protein: CASRTSGVLAQYF.

The genes are TRBV29-1 and TRBJ1-3; a possible D gene is TRBD1 (5 bases). Germline V gene data show CDR1 as SQVTM and CDR2 as ANQGSEA. The CDR3 loop spans 16 amino acids. Trimming took off 1 base at V and 0 bases at J, with 13 bases between the two ends. CDR3 residues: CSVEGVGGDSGNTIYF. In nucleotides, the CDR3 is TGCAGCGTTGAAGGGGTCGGGGGAGACTCTGGAAACACCATATATTTT.

V usage is TRBV27 and J usage is TRBJ1-3; TRBD1 matches at 8 bases. The junction had 6 bases not matched to a gene; V was cut back by 7 bases and J by 4 bases. This CDR3 contains 14 residues. Germline values: CDR1 MNHEY, CDR2 SMNVEV (reference sequence). In nucleotides, the CDR3 is TGTGCCAGCAAAAGACAGGGGAGCGGAAACACCATATATTTT. Protein product: CASKRQGSGNTIYF.